This T cell receptor beta chain is from a study of blood T cell repertoires in COVID-19. About the research overall: Both acute and convalescent COVID-19 samples were obtained from the United States, Italy and Spain.

Trimming took off 2 bases at V and 3 bases at J, with 21 bases between the two ends. The CDR3 spans 17 residues. Germline CDR1 SGHNT, CDR2 YYREEE (reference sequence). Study processing details: Scientists estimated how many nucleated cells there were by amplifying reference gene primers. TCRdb's table, derived via immunoSEQ multiplex PCR, lists solely in-frame clones and lacks some. Clone size and V and J calls were adopted from that table, with D and trimming inferred from the DNA. In the table there are about 300,000 clones, around nine tenths of which are singletons. This clone was picked up one time.

The specimen was peripheral blood. V is TRBV5-4 and J is TRBJ2-7; tentative D call: TRBD1 (6 bases). This TCR derives from a man in his forties with acute or convalescent COVID-19. The CDR3 DNA sequence: TGTGCCAGCAGCTTTAGGCCCCGGGCACAGGGTGGCTACGAGCAGTACTTC. Its protein is CASSFRPRAQGGYEQYF. Together with reference TRBV5-4 and TRBJ2-7, the CDR3 gives the full variable domain: ETGVTQSPTHLIKTRGQQVTLRCSSQSGHNTVSWYQQALGQGPQFIFQYYREEENGRGNFPPRFSGLQFPNYSSELNVNALELDDSALYLCASSFRPRAQGGYEQYFGPGTRLTVT.